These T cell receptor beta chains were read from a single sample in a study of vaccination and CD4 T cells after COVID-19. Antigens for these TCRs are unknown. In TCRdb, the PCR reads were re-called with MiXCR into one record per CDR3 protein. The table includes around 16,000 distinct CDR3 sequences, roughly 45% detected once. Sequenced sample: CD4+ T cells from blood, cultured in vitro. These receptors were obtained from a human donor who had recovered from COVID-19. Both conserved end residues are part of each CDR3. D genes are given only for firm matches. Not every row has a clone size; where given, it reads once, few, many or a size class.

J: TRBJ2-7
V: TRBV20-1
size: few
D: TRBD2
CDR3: CSAREGLAGVPEQYF
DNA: TGCAGTGCTAGAGAAGGACTAGCGGGAGTCCCCGAGCAGTACTTC

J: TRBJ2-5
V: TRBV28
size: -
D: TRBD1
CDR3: CASSLLGQGEAQETQYF
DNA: TGTGCCAGCAGTTTATTAGGACAGGGGGAGGCCCAAGAGACCCAGTACTTC

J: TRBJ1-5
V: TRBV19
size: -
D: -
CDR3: CASRPGGEQPQHF
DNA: TGTGCCAGTAGACCCGGGGGGGAACAGCCCCAGCATTTT

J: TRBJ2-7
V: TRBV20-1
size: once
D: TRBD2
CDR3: CSAREREYEQYF
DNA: TGCAGTGCTAGAGAGCGGGAGTACGAGCAGTACTTC

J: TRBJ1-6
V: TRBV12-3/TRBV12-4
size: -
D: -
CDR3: CASSLAGGYPNSPLHF
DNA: TGTGCCAGCAGTTTAGCGGGGGGATACCCCAATTCACCCCTCCACTTT

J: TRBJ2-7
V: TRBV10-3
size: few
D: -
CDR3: CAISEARGQGYEQYF
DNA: TGTGCCATCAGTGAGGCGCGGGGTCAGGGCTACGAGCAGTACTTC

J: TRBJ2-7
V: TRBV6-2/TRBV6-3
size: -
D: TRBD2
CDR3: CASSYALGSGYAYEQYF
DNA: TGTGCCAGCAGTTACGCCCTAGGTAGCGGGTATGCCTACGAGCAGTACTTC

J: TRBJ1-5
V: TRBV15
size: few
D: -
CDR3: CATSRGGDQPQHF
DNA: TGTGCCACCAGCAGAGGAGGGGATCAGCCCCAGCATTTT

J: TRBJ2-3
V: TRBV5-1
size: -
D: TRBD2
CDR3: CASSLRREAHTQYF
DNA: TGCGCCAGCAGCTTGAGGCGGGAGGCACATACGCAGTATTTT

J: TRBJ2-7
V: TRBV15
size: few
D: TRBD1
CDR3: CATSRETGYEQYF
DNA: TGTGCCACCAGCAGAGAGACAGGGTACGAGCAGTACTTC

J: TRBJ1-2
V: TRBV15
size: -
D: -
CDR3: CATSSGSYGYTF
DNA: TGTGCCACCAGCAGTGGGAGCTATGGCTACACCTTC

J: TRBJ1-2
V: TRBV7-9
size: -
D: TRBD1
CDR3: CASRPPGQPIINYGYTF
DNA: TGTGCCAGCAGACCACCGGGACAGCCTATAATTAACTATGGCTACACCTTC

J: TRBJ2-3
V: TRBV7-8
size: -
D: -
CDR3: CASSLDTANPDTQYF
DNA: TGTGCCAGCAGCCTTGACACCGCCAATCCAGATACGCAGTATTTT

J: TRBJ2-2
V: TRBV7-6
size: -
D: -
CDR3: CASSLRSDSNTGELFF
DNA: TGTGCCAGCAGCTTACGGTCGGACTCGAACACCGGGGAGCTGTTTTTT

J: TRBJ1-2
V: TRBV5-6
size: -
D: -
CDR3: CASSLMTGANYGYTF
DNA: TGTGCCAGCAGCTTGATGACAGGAGCTAACTATGGCTACACCTTC

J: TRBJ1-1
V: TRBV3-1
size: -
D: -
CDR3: CASSQGAGEAFF
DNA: TGTGCCAGCAGCCAGGGAGCTGGTGAAGCTTTCTTT

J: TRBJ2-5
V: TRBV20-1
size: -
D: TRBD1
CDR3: CSPGQGSETQYF
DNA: TGCAGTCCAGGACAGGGTTCGGAGACCCAGTACTTC

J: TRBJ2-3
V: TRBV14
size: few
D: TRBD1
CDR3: CASSQDKGTGPRYF
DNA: TGTGCCAGCAGCCAAGATAAAGGGACAGGGCCGAGGTATTTT

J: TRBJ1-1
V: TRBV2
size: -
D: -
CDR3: CASRDRLNTEAFF
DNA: TGTGCCAGCAGGGACAGATTGAACACTGAAGCTTTCTTT

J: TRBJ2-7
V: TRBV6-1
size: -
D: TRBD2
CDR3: CASSDPRLAVRSYEQYF
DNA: TGTGCCAGCAGTGACCCCCGACTAGCGGTGCGCTCCTACGAGCAGTACTTC

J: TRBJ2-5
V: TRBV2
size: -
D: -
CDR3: CASSELGAYETQYF
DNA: TGTGCCAGCAGTGAATTGGGGGCTTATGAGACCCAGTACTTC

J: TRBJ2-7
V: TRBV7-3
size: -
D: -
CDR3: CARRIPLEQYF
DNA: TGTGCCAGAAGAATCCCCCTCGAGCAGTACTTC

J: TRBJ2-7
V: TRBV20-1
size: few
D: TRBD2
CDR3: CSARDLGTSGSTTYEQYF
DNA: TGCAGTGCTAGAGACTTAGGGACTAGCGGGAGTACGACCTACGAGCAGTACTTC

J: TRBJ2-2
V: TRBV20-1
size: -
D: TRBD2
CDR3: CSARRLAGGANTGELFF
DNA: TGCAGTGCTAGGAGACTAGCGGGAGGCGCGAACACCGGGGAGCTGTTTTTT

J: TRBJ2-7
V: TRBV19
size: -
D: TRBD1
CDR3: CASSSPRTGLSYEQYF
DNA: TGTGCCAGTAGTTCACCCAGGACAGGGCTTTCCTACGAGCAGTACTTC

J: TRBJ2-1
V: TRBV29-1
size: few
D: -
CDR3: CSVEEGNEQFF
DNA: TGCAGCGTTGAGGAGGGCAATGAGCAGTTCTTC

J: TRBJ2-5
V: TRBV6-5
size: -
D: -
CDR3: CASSLGWRGQETQYF
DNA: TGTGCCAGCAGTTTAGGGTGGAGGGGACAAGAGACCCAGTACTTC

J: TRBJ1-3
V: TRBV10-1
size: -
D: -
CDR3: CASSDKFSGNTIYF
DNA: TGCGCCAGCAGCGACAAGTTCTCTGGAAACACCATATATTTT

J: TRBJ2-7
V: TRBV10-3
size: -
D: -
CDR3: CAIRYEGDFYEQYF
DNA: TGTGCCATCAGATATGAAGGGGACTTCTACGAGCAGTACTTC

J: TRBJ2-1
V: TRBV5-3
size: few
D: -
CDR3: CARSWGPRCEQFF
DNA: TGTGCCAGAAGCTGGGGCCCGCGGTGTGAGCAGTTCTTC

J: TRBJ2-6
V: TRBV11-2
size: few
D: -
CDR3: CASSSGLSGANVLTF
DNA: TGTGCCAGCAGCTCGGGGCTCTCTGGGGCCAACGTCCTGACTTTC

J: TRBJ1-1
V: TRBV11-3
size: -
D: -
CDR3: CASSLGQENTEAFF
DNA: TGTGCCAGCAGCTTAGGACAGGAAAACACTGAAGCTTTCTTT

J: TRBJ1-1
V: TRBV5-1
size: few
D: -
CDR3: CASSLDTEAFF
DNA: TGCGCCAGCAGCTTGGACACTGAAGCTTTCTTT

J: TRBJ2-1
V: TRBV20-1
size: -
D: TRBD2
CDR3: CSARLAGVGEQFF
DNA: TGCAGTGCTAGGCTAGCGGGAGTAGGTGAGCAGTTCTTC

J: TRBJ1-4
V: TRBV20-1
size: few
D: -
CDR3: CSARGRTEGGFEKLFF
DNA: TGCAGTGCTAGAGGACGGACCGAGGGGGGGTTTGAAAAACTGTTTTTT

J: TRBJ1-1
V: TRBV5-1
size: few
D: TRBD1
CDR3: CASSFQGAQTEAFF
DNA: TGCGCCAGCAGCTTTCAGGGGGCGCAAACTGAAGCTTTCTTT

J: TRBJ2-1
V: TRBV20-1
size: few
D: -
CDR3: CSARDSVRTIYNEQFF
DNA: TGCAGTGCTAGAGATAGTGTCAGGACGATTTACAATGAGCAGTTCTTC

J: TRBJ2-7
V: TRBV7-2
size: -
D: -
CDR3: CASSLVDWGVYEQYF
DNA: TGTGCCAGCAGCTTAGTGGACTGGGGGGTATACGAGCAGTACTTC

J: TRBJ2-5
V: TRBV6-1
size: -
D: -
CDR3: CASSMDWEETQYF
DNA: TGTGCCAGCAGTATGGACTGGGAAGAGACCCAGTACTTC

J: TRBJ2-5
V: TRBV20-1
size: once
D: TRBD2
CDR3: CSARGLAGDRGIGETQYF
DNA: TGCAGTGCTAGGGGACTAGCGGGAGACAGGGGGATTGGGGAGACCCAGTACTTC

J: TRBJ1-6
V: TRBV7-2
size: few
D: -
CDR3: CASSPHSRENNSPLHF
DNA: TGTGCCAGCAGCCCTCATTCTCGGGAGAATAATTCACCCCTCCACTTT

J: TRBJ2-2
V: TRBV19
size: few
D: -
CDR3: CASSIIRRGTPGTGELFF
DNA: TGTGCCAGTAGTATAATTCGGCGAGGGACCCCGGGCACCGGGGAGCTGTTTTTT

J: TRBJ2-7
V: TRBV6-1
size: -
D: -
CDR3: CASSENRRRTYEQYF
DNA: TGTGCCAGCAGTGAAAATAGGCGGAGGACCTACGAGCAGTACTTC

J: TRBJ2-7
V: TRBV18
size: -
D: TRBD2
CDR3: CASSPSIAGEQYF
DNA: TGTGCCAGCTCACCTTCGATAGCGGGTGAGCAGTACTTC

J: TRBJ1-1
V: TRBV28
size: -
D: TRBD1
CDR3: CASSLGRGLGNTEAFF
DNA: TGTGCCAGCAGTTTAGGGAGGGGGCTAGGGAACACTGAAGCTTTCTTT

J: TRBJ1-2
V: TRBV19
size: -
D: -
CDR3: CASSIRPGQRVYGYTF
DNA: TGTGCCAGTAGTATCCGCCCCGGACAGCGTGTCTATGGCTACACCTTC

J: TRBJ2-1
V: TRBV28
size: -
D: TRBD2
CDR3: CASSLLVLAGRNEQFF
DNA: TGTGCCAGCAGTTTATTAGTCCTAGCGGGCCGGAATGAGCAGTTCTTC

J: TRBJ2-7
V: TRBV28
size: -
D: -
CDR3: CASSLAPIQSQYF
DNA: TGTGCCAGCAGCTTAGCCCCAATACAATCGCAGTACTTC

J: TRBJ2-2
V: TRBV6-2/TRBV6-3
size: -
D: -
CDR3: CASSYQRTGELFF
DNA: TGTGCCAGCAGTTACCAGCGCACCGGGGAGCTGTTTTTT